These T cell receptor beta chains were read from a single sample in a study of blood T cells in healthy people across ages. Each CDR3 protein gets one entry after TCRdb re-called the 5' RACE reads with MiXCR. This repertoire shows some 800,000 distinct CDR3 sequences, under 45% found once; its top ten account for nearly 20%. The sequenced material came from blood. These receptors all stem from a man in his sixties in good health. The CDR3 runs from the conserved cysteine through the conserved F or W. The D gene is left open where the match is weak. The size field is filled for only some rows; it gives once, few, many or a size class.

clone size	D gene	V gene	J gene	CDR3 DNA	CDR3 protein
NA	NA	TRBV4-3	TRBJ2-1	TGCGCCAGCAGCCAAGATATTGAGGCGGCCTACGAGCAGTTCTTC	CASSQDIEAAYEQFF
NA	NA	TRBV5-1	TRBJ1-4	TGCGCCAGCAGCCAACCCGTACGCGGGAGAGATGAAAAACTGTTTTTT	CASSQPVRGRDEKLFF
NA	NA	TRBV3-1	TRBJ2-1	TGTGCCAGCAGCCATCGACCCGACAATGAGCAGTTCTTC	CASSHRPDNEQFF
NA	TRBD1	TRBV7-9	TRBJ1-4	TGTGCCAGCAGTTCGACAGGGGGCGCGACTGAAAAACTGTTTTTT	CASSSTGGATEKLFF
many	TRBD2	TRBV18	TRBJ2-7	TGTGCCAGCTCACCGTGGACTAGCGGGGCGTACGAGCAGTACTTC	CASSPWTSGAYEQYF
NA	NA	TRBV5-1	TRBJ1-4	TGCGCCAGCAGCGCCCTACAGGATTCGGGTGAAAAACTGTTTTTT	CASSALQDSGEKLFF
once	NA	TRBV20-1	TRBJ2-3	TGCAGTGCTCGAGACATTGGACTATTGGGCACAGAGACGCAGTATTTT	CSARDIGLLGTETQYF
few	NA	TRBV29-1	TRBJ2-7	TGCAGCGTTGGAAGGGGGGCCTACGAGCAGTACTTC	CSVGRGAYEQYF
NA	NA	TRBV27	TRBJ2-2	TGTGCCAGCAGTCCCAGCCCGAACACCGGGGAGCTGTTTTTT	CASSPSPNTGELFF
NA	NA	TRBV6-1	TRBJ2-3	TGTGCCAGCAACGTCCAGGGAACAGATACGCAGTATTTT	CASNVQGTDTQYF
NA	NA	TRBV11-2	TRBJ2-5	TGTGCCAACAGCTTATCGGAGTTAGAGACCCAGTACTTC	CANSLSELETQYF
once	NA	TRBV5-1	TRBJ2-5	TGCGCCAGCAGCCGGGGTGAGAGCCAAGAGACCCAGTACTTC	CASSRGESQETQYF
NA	NA	TRBV20-1	TRBJ1-6	TGCAGTGCTAGTGAGAGGGTGGGTCATTCACCCCTCCACTTT	CSASERVGHSPLHF
NA	NA	TRBV6-1	TRBJ2-1	TGTGCCAGCAGTGATGCACCAAGCTCCTACAATGAGCAGTTCTTC	CASSDAPSSYNEQFF
NA	TRBD1	TRBV12-3/TRBV12-4	TRBJ2-1	TGTGCCAGCAGTCAGCCGGGACAGGGGGCGAATGAGCAGTTCTTC	CASSQPGQGANEQFF
NA	TRBD1	TRBV6-6	TRBJ1-2	TGTGCCAGCAGTTACTCCGACAGGGGCTATGGCTACACCTTC	CASSYSDRGYGYTF
NA	NA	TRBV12-3/TRBV12-4	TRBJ1-2	TGTGCCAGCAGCTTAATTATCGGGTCGGACTATGGCTACACCTTC	CASSLIIGSDYGYTF
NA	TRBD2	TRBV28	TRBJ2-5	TGTGCCAGCAGTCGGACTAGCGGGGGAATCGGGGAGACCCAGTACTTC	CASSRTSGGIGETQYF
NA	TRBD1	TRBV19	TRBJ2-7	TGTGCCAGTAGCCGGACCGGGACAGATAACTACGAGCAGTACTTC	CASSRTGTDNYEQYF
NA	NA	TRBV20-1	TRBJ1-5	TGCAGTGCTAAAGACTTGACGAATTATAGCAATCAGCCCCAGCATTTT	CSAKDLTNYSNQPQHF
once	NA	TRBV9	TRBJ2-3	TGTGCCAGCAGCGTAGATTCGGGATCAGATACGCAGTATTTT	CASSVDSGSDTQYF
NA	NA	TRBV5-1	TRBJ2-7	TGCGCCAGCAGCTTTCGGGGCGGCCTTACCTACGAGCAGTACTTC	CASSFRGGLTYEQYF
NA	NA	TRBV24-1	TRBJ2-3	TGTGCCACCAGTGATCCGGACCAAACAGATACGCAGTATTTT	CATSDPDQTDTQYF
few	NA	TRBV29-1	TRBJ1-3	TGCAGCGTCGAGGACCGCTACTCTGGAAACACCATATATTTT	CSVEDRYSGNTIYF
NA	TRBD2	TRBV11-3	TRBJ2-7	TGTGCCAGCAGCTTAAGTGTTGCGGGGGGATTGTTCTACGAGCAGTACTTC	CASSLSVAGGLFYEQYF
NA	NA	TRBV4-1	TRBJ1-4	TGCGCCAGCAGCCATTCGGGGGCGTCTAATGAAAAACTGTTTTTT	CASSHSGASNEKLFF
NA	TRBD1	TRBV30	TRBJ1-2	TGTGCCTGGAGTGTCGGACAGGTCGGTGGCTACACCTTC	CAWSVGQVGGYTF
NA	TRBD1	TRBV2	TRBJ2-5	TGTGCCAGCAGTGAGGGCAGGGGGCTGGGGGAGACCCAGTACTTC	CASSEGRGLGETQYF
many	NA	TRBV7-2	TRBJ2-2	TGTGCCAGCAGACCTAGACAGACTTACACCGGGGAGCTGTTTTTT	CASRPRQTYTGELFF
NA	NA	TRBV28	TRBJ2-7	TGTGCCAGCAGGAGGGACGGAACCTACGAGCAGTACTTC	CASRRDGTYEQYF
NA	TRBD1	TRBV28	TRBJ2-7	TGTGCCAGCAGTTTCACAGGGGCGCCCTACGAGCAGTACTTC	CASSFTGAPYEQYF
few	NA	TRBV6-5	TRBJ2-5	TGTGCCAGCAGTTACCTCCGAGACAGGGAGACCCAGTACTTC	CASSYLRDRETQYF
NA	TRBD1	TRBV28	TRBJ1-1	TGTGCCAGCAGTAGACAGGGGGCTGAGAGCACTGAAGCTTTCTTT	CASSRQGAESTEAFF
NA	NA	TRBV20-1	TRBJ2-4	TGCAGTGCCAGGGACATTAGAGGGACCAAAAACATTCAGTACTTC	CSARDIRGTKNIQYF
few	NA	TRBV28	TRBJ1-2	TGTGCCAGCAGTTTAGGACAGCATTCCTATGGCTACACCTTC	CASSLGQHSYGYTF
many	NA	TRBV27	TRBJ1-6	TGTGCCAGCAGTTCTGGACAACTCGGGAATTCACCCCTCCACTTT	CASSSGQLGNSPLHF
NA	NA	TRBV20-1	TRBJ2-7	TGCAGTGCCCGAGCGGACAACCCCTACGAGCAGTACTTC	CSARADNPYEQYF
NA	NA	TRBV3-1	TRBJ1-2	TGTGCCAGCAGCCTGGAGTCGGGCTACACCTTC	CASSLESGYTF
NA	NA	TRBV11-3	TRBJ2-6	TGTGCCAGCAGCGGGCGGTCCCTTTGGTCTGGGGCCAACGTCCTGACTTTC	CASSGRSLWSGANVLTF
NA	TRBD1	TRBV6-5	TRBJ2-5	TGTGCCAGCAGTTACTTAGGACAGGGGGCTGGATGGCAAGAGACCCAGTACTTC	CASSYLGQGAGWQETQYF
once	NA	TRBV20-1	TRBJ2-4	TGCAGTGCAAATGACAGGTTGGGGGTAGGCAAAGACATTCAGTACTTC	CSANDRLGVGKDIQYF
NA	NA	TRBV10-3	TRBJ1-2	TGTGCCATCAGTGACGGGTGGGGTGGCTACACCTTC	CAISDGWGGYTF
many	NA	TRBV27	TRBJ2-7	TGTGCCAGCAGTTTAGATGTGCGTATAAGAGCATACGAGCAGTACTTC	CASSLDVRIRAYEQYF
NA	NA	TRBV6-2/TRBV6-3	TRBJ2-1	TGTGCCAGCAGTGAAAGGGGGGGCGCGTACAATGAGCAGTTCTTC	CASSERGGAYNEQFF
NA	NA	TRBV7-9	TRBJ2-7	TGTGCCAGCAGCCCCGCGGGGGCCGGGTACAATGAGCAGTACTTC	CASSPAGAGYNEQYF
NA	NA	TRBV15	TRBJ2-1	TGTGCCACCAGCAGAGTGGCGGAGATCTCCTACAATGAGCAGTTCTTC	CATSRVAEISYNEQFF